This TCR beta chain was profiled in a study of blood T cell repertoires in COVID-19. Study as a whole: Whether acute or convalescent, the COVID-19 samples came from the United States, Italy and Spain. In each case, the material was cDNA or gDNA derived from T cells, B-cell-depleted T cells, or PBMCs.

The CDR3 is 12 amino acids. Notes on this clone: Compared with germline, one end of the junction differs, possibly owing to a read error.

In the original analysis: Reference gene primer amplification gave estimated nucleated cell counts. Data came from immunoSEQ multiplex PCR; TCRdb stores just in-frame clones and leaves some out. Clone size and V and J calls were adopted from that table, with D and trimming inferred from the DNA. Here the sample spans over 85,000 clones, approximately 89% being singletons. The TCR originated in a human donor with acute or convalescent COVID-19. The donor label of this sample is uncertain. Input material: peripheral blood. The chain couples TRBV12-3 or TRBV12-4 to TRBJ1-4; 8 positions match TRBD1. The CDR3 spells CASSRQAGGANF. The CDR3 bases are TGTGCCAGCAGTCGGCAAGCAGGGGGCGCTAACTTT.